This TCR beta chain was recorded in a study of T-cell memory formation after mild COVID-19. Points from the study as a whole: Later expanders leaned toward CD4+, whereas clones contracting from day 15 to 85 were balanced CD4/CD8.

One entry per CDR3 protein, called by TCRdb with MiXCR from the 5' RACE reads. The table records roughly 350,000 distinct CDR3 sequences, roughly 15% of them present only once. With respect to this clonotype: Its specificity is not known.

This CDR3 has 14 residues. Per the germline V gene, CDR1 is KGHSH and CDR2 is LQKENI. V was trimmed by 2 bases and J by 4 bases, leaving 8 bases between them. The clonotype originates from a man aged 18 to 30 who had mild COVID-19 (a few samples of this study predate the infection). Cell type and time point are not known. What was sequenced was PBMCs or a T cell subset sorted from them (not recorded which). This chain links TRBV18 with TRBJ1-4, with D tentatively TRBD1 (5 bases). The CDR3 protein is CASSPRGVNEKLFF. The CDR3 coding sequence is TGTGCCAGCTCACCAAGGGGAGTTAATGAAAAACTGTTTTTT.